The clone carrying this T cell receptor (beta chain) was detected once. Its antigen is not identified. A junction end diverges from the germline sequence, so it may reflect a read error. Germline V lookup: CDR1 SNHLY, CDR2 FYNNEI. The CDR3 is 14 residues long. Collection of 9.5 to 10 milliliters of peripheral blood was performed for each donor. Total RNA extracted from each sample amounted to at least 5.5 micrograms. A second PCR, run for roughly 7 to 12 cycles, used a sample-barcoded 5' primer plus a J-beta primer mix. TCRdb re-called the 5' RACE reads with MiXCR, one entry per CDR3 protein. The sample contains some 1.1 million distinct CDR3 sequences, 35% to 40% of which appear only once. The sample is drawn from a study of blood T cells in healthy people across ages. Overall study results and limits: Age advanced and TCR beta diversity per million T cells fell, roughly linearly. A greater number of naive CD4+ cells and higher diversity distinguished long-lived donors from aged donors.

Sequenced sample: blood. The clonotype originates from a man between 18 and 35 years old in good health. The chain couples TRBV2 to TRBJ2-1, with TRBD1 identical over 9 bases. CDR3 coding DNA: TGTACCAGCAGTGAAGACAGGGGGTACAATGAGCAGTTCTTC. Its protein is CTSSEDRGYNEQFF.